The 21 T cell receptor beta chains below were found in one sample sequenced in a study of cytomegalovirus exposure and HLA in healthy donors. Researchers ran the PCR with 60 Vbeta and 13 Jbeta primers. Generated by immunoSEQ multiplex PCR, the TCRdb table keeps only in-frame clones and is missing some. The sample carries roughly 120,000 clones, about three fifths recorded once. Sequenced: PBMCs. These receptors all come from a man in his forties in good health and CMV-seropositive.

V gene TRBV5-6 combines with J gene TRBJ1-2; 7 bases align to TRBD1. The junction had 13 bases not matched to a gene; V was cut back by 4 bases and J by 7 bases. The CDR3 covers 15 residues. CDR1 and CDR2 from the germline V gene are SGHDT and YYEEEE. Here the CDR3 reads CASSRDATGTRGYTF. CDR3 bases: TGTGCCAGCAGCCGGGATGCGACAGGGACGCGTGGCTACACCTTC.

This clone was counted between two and nine times. The chain has TRBV15 and TRBJ2-5, with TRBD1 identical over 8 bases. This CDR3 has 14 amino acids. Germline V lookup: CDR1 LNHNV, CDR2 YYDKDF (reference sequence). The ends lost 1 base at V and 7 bases at J; junction bases unmatched: 5. The DNA of the CDR3 is TGTGCCACCAGCAGAGCCACAGGGGGTGGGACCCAGTACTTC. It yields the protein CATSRATGGGTQYF.

This clone appeared a few times. This chain joins TRBV5-1 and TRBJ1-4; possibly TRBD1 for D (6 bases). There are 15 residues in the CDR3. The V end lost 2 bases, the J end lost 2 bases, and 10 bases lay between the germline ends. Germline values: CDR1 SGHRS, CDR2 YFSETQ. CDR3 bases: TGCGCCAGCAGCTTAGGGGGTTCGACTAATGAAAAACTGTTTTTT. Translation: CASSLGGSTNEKLFF.

The rearrangement joins TRBV18 to TRBJ1-1; no clear D gene. Trimming left V 3 bases short and J 4 bases short, with 21 bases between. The CDR3 consists of 17 residues. From germline, CDR1 is KGHSH and CDR2 LQKENI. CDR3 sequence: CASSPNSPKSSGTEAFF. CDR3 coding DNA: TGTGCCAGCTCACCTAATTCCCCTAAATCATCGGGCACTGAAGCTTTCTTT.

V gene TRBV6-4 combines with J gene TRBJ2-5, with TRBD2 matching over 15 bases. Germline CDR1 MRHNA, CDR2 SNTAGT. The junction had 15 bases not matched to a gene; V was cut back by 8 bases and J by 5 bases. The CDR3 has 18 amino acids. CDR3 DNA: TGTGCCAGCCGTCCAGACCGGACTAGCGGGGGGGCCTGGGAGACCCAGTACTTC. Its translation: CASRPDRTSGGAWETQYF.

This chain connects TRBV6-5 to TRBJ2-3, with a tentative D call TRBD1 (6 bases). The CDR3 consists of 16 residues. V was cut by 0 bases and J by 6 bases, with 16 bases left in between. Germline V gives CDR1 MNHEY, CDR2 SVGAGI. The CDR3, as DNA: TGTGCCAGCAGTTACTCTGGGGGCGCGGGCGGGGATACGCAGTATTTT. Amino acids: CASSYSGGAGGDTQYF.

This clone came up once. This sequence joins TRBV11-2 and TRBJ2-3; 14 nucleotides align to TRBD2. Per germline, CDR1 SGHAT and CDR2 FQNNGV. The CDR3 runs 16 residues. V dropped 3 bases and J dropped 1; count of bases not matched to a gene: 0. CDR3 amino acids: CASSLGLAGGTDTQYF. The CDR3 DNA reads as TGTGCCAGCAGCTTGGGACTAGCGGGAGGCACAGATACGCAGTATTTT.

This clone was counted a few times. The rearrangement uses TRBV6-1 and TRBJ2-7; 9 positions match TRBD2. Trimming removed 3 bases from V and 4 bases from J; junction bases left unmatched: 10. CDR1 is MNHNS, CDR2 SASEGT, per germline. The CDR3 is made up of 16 amino acids. The chain's CDR3 is CASSDEGLAGGYEQYF. The CDR3 bases are TGTGCCAGCAGTGATGAGGGACTAGCTGGGGGTTACGAGCAGTACTTC.

The chain is built from TRBV7-2 and TRBJ1-2; D ambiguous. V was cut by 2 bases and J by 4 bases, with 14 bases left in between. Germline values: CDR1 SGHTA, CDR2 FQGNSA. CDR3 length equals 15 residues. The CDR3 sequence: CASSLRGSEGYGYTF. In nucleotides, the CDR3 is TGTGCCAGCAGCTTAAGAGGCAGTGAGGGCTATGGCTACACCTTC.

CDR3 DNA: TGTGCCAGCATCCCCCTCGATTTACAGGACAGGGGGAACAATCAGCCCCAGCATTTT. The encoded protein is CASIPLDLQDRGNNQPQHF. The V and J genes are TRBV7-6 and TRBJ1-5; 10 bases agree with TRBD1. J gave up 3 bases and V 7 bases, and 18 bases lay outside the gene matches. This CDR3 comprises 19 residues. CDR1 and CDR2 from the germline V gene are SGHVS and FNYEAQ.

The rearrangement joins TRBV6-5 to TRBJ1-2; D may be TRBD1 (5 bases). V lost 7 bases to trimming and J lost 4 bases, with 10 bases between them. This CDR3 is built from 12 residues. Germline assignment: CDR1 MNHEY and CDR2 SVGAGI. The DNA for the CDR3 is TGTGCCAGCAAGGGGCAAGTCTATGGCTACACCTTC. As protein: CASKGQVYGYTF.

V is TRBV7-3 and J is TRBJ2-5; 8 positions match TRBD2. Trimming cost V 5 bases and J 2 bases; bases outside gene matches: 16. The CDR3 spans 18 residues. The germline V gene has CDR1 SGHTA and CDR2 FQGTGA. The CDR3 sequence is CASSPGLTAGGVQETQYF. The CDR3 DNA reads TGTGCCAGCAGCCCCGGCCTTACAGCCGGGGGGGTACAAGAGACCCAGTACTTC.

Regarding this clone: Mismatch with germline at one junction end may stem from a read error. This chain links TRBV27 with TRBJ2-1; TRBD2 matches 14 bases. The CDR3 is 17 residues long. Germline assignment: CDR1 MNHEY and CDR2 SMNVEV (reference sequence). CDR3 amino acids: CANSFGTGTSGRNEQFF. DNA of the CDR3: TGTGCCAACAGTTTTGGTACCGGGACTAGCGGGAGAAATGAGCAGTTCTTC.

The CDR3 coding sequence is TGCAGCGTGCCCAACAGGGATAGGGGAGAGACCCAGTACTTC. Amino acid sequence: CSVPNRDRGETQYF. This chain uses TRBV29-1 with TRBJ2-5, with a weak D call TRBD1 (6 bases). V lost 6 bases to trimming and J lost 4 bases, with 18 bases between them. Germline CDR1 SQVTM, CDR2 ANQGSEA. The CDR3 loop spans 14 amino acids.

The chain couples TRBV28 to TRBJ2-5; possibly TRBD1 for D (6 bases). The V end lost 5 bases, the J end lost 4 bases, and 14 bases lay between the germline ends. There are 14 residues in the CDR3. The germline V gene encodes CDR1 MDHEN and CDR2 SYDVKM. This CDR3 reads CASSPPDRRETQYF. The CDR3, as DNA: TGTGCCAGCAGTCCCCCGGACAGAAGAGAGACCCAGTACTTC.

The rearrangement joins TRBV5-1 to TRBJ2-5, with unresolved D. The germline V gene has CDR1 SGHRS and CDR2 YFSETQ. Trimming took 0 bases from V and 4 from J, leaving 16 bases between them. This CDR3 spans 16 amino acids. This CDR3 is CASSLGATGPLETQYF. In DNA form, the CDR3 reads TGCGCCAGCAGCTTGGGGGCCACCGGCCCTTTAGAGACCCAGTACTTC.

The chain combines TRBV28 with TRBJ2-5; TRBD2 matches 8 bases. The CDR3 extends over 16 amino acids. The J segment lost 3 bases and the V segment lost 4 bases, leaving 10 bases of the junction unmatched. The germline V gene encodes CDR1 MDHEN and CDR2 SYDVKM. DNA of the CDR3: TGTGCCAGCAGTTCCCCGGGGGGGAGGGAAAAAGAGACCCAGTACTTC. Translation: CASSSPGGREKETQYF.

V gene TRBV18 combines with J gene TRBJ1-1, with 7 nucleotides matching TRBD1. The CDR3 has 15 amino acids. J gave up 1 base and V 1 base, and 3 bases lay outside the gene matches. The germline gives CDR1 KGHSH, CDR2 LQKENI. The CDR3 region is CASSPQGGKNTEAFF. CDR3 bases: TGTGCCAGCTCACCACAAGGGGGCAAGAACACTGAAGCTTTCTTT.

This clone was observed a single time. The rearrangement joins TRBV2 to TRBJ1-3, with TRBD1 matching 8 bases. V shed 6 bases and J 2 bases; nucleotides not matched to a gene: 0. The CDR3 is made up of 13 amino acids. Germline-derived CDR1 and CDR2 are SNHLY and FYNNEI. The CDR3 loop is CASRDRAGNTIYF. The CDR3 DNA is TGTGCCAGCAGGGACAGGGCTGGAAACACCATATATTTT.

This clone was seen more than once but under ten times. The V call is TRBV2, the J call TRBJ1-6; D might be TRBD1 (6 bases). The CDR3 loop spans 15 amino acids. V was cut by 0 bases and J by 10 bases, with 13 bases left in between. Germline values: CDR1 SNHLY, CDR2 FYNNEI. In DNA, the CDR3 is TGTGCCAGCAGTGAAGCGTTTCTAGGGGGATCACCCCTCCACTTT. This encodes CASSEAFLGGSPLHF.

The J gene is TRBJ2-3, the V gene TRBV7-2; D unclear. Germline V gives CDR1 SGHTA, CDR2 FQGNSA. The CDR3 is 14 residues long. Trimming pared 1 base from V and 5 bases from J, leaving 10 bases between. DNA for the CDR3: TGTGCCAGCAGCTTAGGGCTAGAGGTAGATACGCAGTATTTT. It encodes CASSLGLEVDTQYF.